This T cell receptor beta chain is drawn from a study of T cells in Graves' hyperthyroidism and ophthalmopathy. Overall study findings and caveats: Most expanded thyroid clonotypes above 0.001 recurred in blood.

The germline V gene encodes CDR1 DFQATT and CDR2 SNEGSKA (reference sequence). The V end was cut by 1 base, the J end by 6 bases, with 18 bases between. The CDR3 covers 15 residues. This clonotype was counted ten times or more. The antigen remains undetermined. Using RNA transcripts as the source, TCR beta CDR3 regions were amplified. HTBI primers were the set used in a first-round RT-PCR of the TCR CDR3. In TCRdb, the multiplex PCR reads were re-called with MiXCR into one record per CDR3 protein. The data show under 300,000 distinct CDR3 sequences, 13% to 15% seen once. Orbital computed tomography and thyroid ultrasound, together with serum TRAb and thyroxine and clinical symptoms, were used for diagnoses.

The chain links TRBV20-1 to TRBJ1-1, with D perhaps TRBD1 (5 bases). This TCR came from a woman aged 45-65 years with Graves' hyperthyroidism that later progressed to Graves' ophthalmopathy. The sequencing input was blood. CDR3 bases: TGCAGTGCTAGAGGAGGGGACTACTCGAAGGCTGAAGCTTTCTTT. Translated: CSARGGDYSKAEAFF.